A selection of T cell receptor beta chains follows, all from one sample in a study of cytomegalovirus exposure and HLA in healthy donors. Produced via immunoSEQ multiplex PCR; TCRdb's table is partial and in-frame only. The table records about 130,000 clones, roughly 95% of them present only once. The sample consisted of PBMCs. The receptors come from a man younger than 30 in good health and CMV-seronegative. Both conserved end residues are part of each CDR3. Each record gives: D gene, J gene, clone size, CDR3 length, V gene, CDR3 protein, CDR3 DNA. A D gene is named only where the DNA matches it firmly. The size field is filled for only some rows; it gives once, few, many or a size class.

NA	TRBJ1-5	NA	16	TRBV28	CASSTLSTDRGQPQHF	TGTGCCAGCAGTACCCTATCGACGGACCGGGGTCAGCCCCAGCATTTT
TRBD2	TRBJ2-5	NA	16	TRBV10-2	CASSDVGLATQETQYF	TGCGCCAGCAGTGACGTAGGACTAGCGACCCAAGAGACCCAGTACTTC
TRBD1	TRBJ2-1	NA	16	TRBV4-2	CASSQEDRPPSAEQFF	TGTGCCAGCAGCCAAGAGGACAGGCCTCCCTCCGCTGAGCAGTTCTTC
NA	TRBJ1-2	NA	15	TRBV18	CASSPSGLGLYGYTF	TGTGCCAGCTCACCGAGTGGTCTTGGGCTCTATGGCTACACCTTC
TRBD2	TRBJ2-3	NA	17	TRBV11-2	CASSFSIAGGKGDTQYF	TGTGCCAGCAGCTTTTCGATAGCGGGAGGGAAGGGAGATACGCAGTATTTT
NA	TRBJ2-1	NA	13	TRBV28	CASRAGPYNEQFF	TGTGCCAGCAGGGCGGGACCCTACAATGAGCAGTTCTTC
TRBD1	TRBJ2-7	NA	15	TRBV11-2	CASSTGALGSYEQYF	TGTGCCAGCAGCACAGGGGCCCTCGGATCTTACGAGCAGTACTTC
TRBD2	TRBJ2-2	NA	15	TRBV5-4	CASSSSGRGAGELFF	TGTGCCAGCAGCTCGAGCGGGAGGGGGGCCGGGGAGCTGTTTTTT
TRBD2	TRBJ2-7	NA	14	TRBV6-5	CASSLTGTSGEQYF	TGTGCCAGCAGTTTAACCGGGACTAGCGGCGAGCAGTACTTC
NA	TRBJ1-5	NA	15	TRBV4-1	CASSPPGVGNQPQHF	TGCGCCAGCAGCCCCCCGGGAGTCGGCAATCAGCCCCAGCATTTT
TRBD2	TRBJ2-7	NA	14	TRBV28	CASAETGTSYEQYF	TGTGCCAGCGCTGAGACCGGGACTAGCTACGAGCAGTACTTC
NA	TRBJ2-7	NA	11	TRBV29-1	CSVTQGYEQYF	TGCAGCGTAACACAGGGTTACGAGCAGTACTTC
TRBD2	TRBJ2-3	NA	18	TRBV5-6	CASSLDPSGRSWTDTQYF	TGTGCCAGCAGCTTGGATCCCAGCGGGAGGTCGTGGACAGATACGCAGTATTTT
NA	TRBJ1-1	NA	16	TRBV4-1	CASSQDIAGVLTEAFF	TGCGCCAGCAGCCAAGATATAGCAGGGGTTTTAACTGAAGCTTTCTTT
NA	TRBJ1-1	NA	13	TRBV10-3	CAISDHPNTEAFF	TGTGCCATCAGTGATCATCCGAACACTGAAGCTTTCTTT
TRBD1	TRBJ1-2	NA	18	TRBV4-3	CASSQDFDMGQGVDGYTF	TGCGCCAGCAGCCAAGATTTCGATATGGGACAGGGGGTTGATGGCTACACCTTC
NA	TRBJ1-4	NA	16	TRBV28	CASSPSGGAGIEKLFF	TGTGCCAGCAGCCCCTCGGGGGGAGCGGGGATTGAAAAACTGTTTTTT
TRBD2	TRBJ2-3	NA	16	TRBV4-2	CASSRISGSSTDTQYF	TGTGCCAGCAGCCGGATTAGCGGGAGTAGCACAGATACGCAGTATTTT
NA	TRBJ2-1	once	15	TRBV25-1	CASSELNPTGIEQFF	TGTGCCAGCAGTGAATTGAACCCGACAGGTATTGAGCAGTTCTTC
TRBD1	TRBJ1-1	NA	13	TRBV6-5	CASSRTGGALAFF	TGTGCCAGCAGTCGCACAGGGGGCGCTCTCGCTTTCTTT
TRBD2	TRBJ2-2	NA	16	TRBV6-1	CASSEIAGRNTGELFF	TGTGCCAGCAGTGAAATAGCGGGAAGGAACACCGGGGAGCTGTTTTTT
NA	TRBJ1-1	NA	17	TRBV2	CASSDGPPGVLNTEAFF	TGTGCCAGCAGTGACGGGCCCCCGGGGGTTTTGAACACTGAAGCTTTCTTT
NA	TRBJ2-1	NA	15	TRBV7-2	CASSLRRSWIMEQFF	TGTGCCAGCAGCTTAAGGCGGTCCTGGATCATGGAGCAGTTCTTC
TRBD1	TRBJ1-2	NA	14	TRBV6-1	CASSITGGAAGYTF	TGTGCCAGCAGTATAACAGGGGGCGCAGCCGGCTACACCTTC
NA	TRBJ2-7	NA	13	TRBV28	CASSTGPVYEQYF	TGTGCCAGCAGTACAGGGCCGGTCTACGAGCAGTACTTC
NA	TRBJ1-5	NA	17	TRBV12-5	CASGLVQKDSENQPQHF	TGTGCTAGTGGTTTGGTACAGAAGGACAGCGAGAATCAGCCCCAGCATTTT
TRBD1	TRBJ1-2	NA	16	TRBV7-2	CASSPPNRGANYGYTF	TGTGCCAGCAGCCCACCAAACAGGGGAGCTAACTATGGCTACACCTTC
NA	TRBJ2-7	NA	13	TRBV5-6	CASSPTGAYEQYF	TGTGCCAGCAGCCCTACAGGTGCCTACGAGCAGTACTTC
NA	TRBJ2-2	NA	10	TRBV29-1	CSALAGELFF	TGCAGCGCCCTCGCCGGGGAGCTGTTTTTT
NA	TRBJ2-5	few	13	TRBV21-1	CASTLGGRETQYF	TGTGCCAGCACCCTAGGGGGTCGAGAGACCCAGTACTTC
NA	TRBJ1-1	NA	14	TRBV30	CAWTPLLSVAEAFF	TGTGCCTGGACGCCCTTACTATCAGTCGCTGAAGCTTTCTTT
NA	TRBJ1-2	few	12	TRBV30	CASYRGGYGYTF	TGTGCCTCCTATCGAGGGGGCTATGGCTACACCTTC
TRBD1	TRBJ1-1	NA	15	TRBV4-3	CASSQIDRGRTEAFF	TGCGCCAGCAGCCAGATCGACAGGGGGCGAACTGAAGCTTTCTTT
TRBD2	TRBJ2-3	NA	16	TRBV18	CASSLGLAGDTDTQYF	TGTGCCAGCTCACTGGGACTAGCGGGAGACACAGATACGCAGTATTTT
NA	TRBJ2-2	NA	14	TRBV27	CASTPRQSTGELFF	TGTGCCAGCACCCCGAGACAGAGCACCGGGGAGCTGTTTTTT
NA	TRBJ2-1	NA	15	TRBV6-6	CASRSRAVEANEQFF	TGTGCCAGCAGGAGTCGAGCGGTCGAAGCCAATGAGCAGTTCTTC
TRBD2	TRBJ2-7	NA	15	TRBV7-2	CASSLSSGPPYEQYF	TGTGCCAGCAGCTTATCTAGCGGGCCCCCCTACGAGCAGTACTTC
TRBD2	TRBJ2-1	NA	13	TRBV10-3	CAIGTSGQNEQFF	TGTGCCATCGGGACTAGCGGTCAAAATGAGCAGTTCTTC
TRBD1	TRBJ2-7	NA	14	TRBV4-3	CASSPGQGAYEQYF	TGCGCCAGCAGCCCGGGACAGGGGGCCTACGAGCAGTACTTC
NA	TRBJ1-2	NA	14	TRBV7-2	CASSLDISYYGYTF	TGTGCCAGCAGCTTAGATATTTCCTACTATGGCTACACCTTC
TRBD1	TRBJ2-7	NA	15	TRBV7-8	CASSFAGTGDYEQYF	TGTGCCAGCAGCTTCGCCGGGACAGGGGACTACGAGCAGTACTTC
NA	TRBJ1-3	once	17	TRBV12-5	CASGLNAGEESGNTIYF	TGTGCTAGTGGTTTGAATGCAGGGGAAGAGTCTGGAAACACCATATATTTT
TRBD1	TRBJ2-5	NA	13	TRBV7-3	CASSLGTEETQYF	TGTGCCAGCAGTCTCGGGACAGAAGAGACCCAGTACTTC
NA	TRBJ2-7	few	14	TRBV18	CASSQLQQGDEQYF	TGTGCCAGCTCACAACTCCAACAGGGCGACGAGCAGTACTTC
TRBD2	TRBJ2-4	NA	17	TRBV19	CASSYPGLAGGENIQYF	TGTGCCAGTAGTTACCCCGGGCTAGCGGGAGGAGAAAACATTCAGTACTTC
TRBD1	TRBJ2-2	NA	16	TRBV11-1	CASSVGVTGVPGELFF	TGTGCCAGCAGCGTAGGGGTGACAGGGGTCCCCGGGGAGCTGTTTTTT
TRBD2	TRBJ2-2	once	18	TRBV5-6	CASSPNPTTSGSTGELFF	TGTGCCAGCAGCCCTAACCCGACGACTAGCGGGAGTACCGGGGAGCTGTTTTTT
NA	TRBJ2-3	NA	17	TRBV9	CASSSWQAATSTDTQYF	TGTGCCAGCAGCTCCTGGCAGGCAGCTACAAGCACAGATACGCAGTATTTT
NA	TRBJ1-4	NA	14	TRBV27	CASSQRATPGELFF	TGTGCCAGCAGTCAGAGGGCGACTCCTGGGGAACTGTTTTTT
NA	TRBJ2-5	NA	13	TRBV2	CASRPGRQETQYF	TGTGCCAGCAGGCCGGGGAGACAAGAGACCCAGTACTTC
TRBD1	TRBJ2-3	NA	14	TRBV7-9	CASSLGTGKDTQYF	TGTGCCAGCAGCTTAGGGACAGGGAAAGATACGCAGTATTTT
TRBD2	TRBJ2-5	NA	14	TRBV9	CASSIPGLDETQYF	TGTGCCAGCAGCATCCCGGGACTAGATGAGACCCAGTACTTC
TRBD2	TRBJ2-4	NA	18	TRBV30	CAWIGLAGEKRAKNIQYF	TGTGCCTGGATAGGACTAGCGGGAGAAAAACGGGCCAAAAACATTCAGTACTTC